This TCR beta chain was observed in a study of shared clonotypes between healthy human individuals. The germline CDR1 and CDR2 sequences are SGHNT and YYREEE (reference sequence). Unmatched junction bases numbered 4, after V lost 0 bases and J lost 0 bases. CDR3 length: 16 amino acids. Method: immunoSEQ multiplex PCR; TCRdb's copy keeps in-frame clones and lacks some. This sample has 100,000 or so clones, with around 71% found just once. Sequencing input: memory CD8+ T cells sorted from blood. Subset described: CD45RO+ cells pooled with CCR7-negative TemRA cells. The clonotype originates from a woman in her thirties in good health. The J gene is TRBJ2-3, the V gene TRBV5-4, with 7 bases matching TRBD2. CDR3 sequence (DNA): TGTGCCAGCAGCTTGGGTGGCGGGGGTAGCACAGATACGCAGTATTTT. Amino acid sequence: CASSLGGGGSTDTQYF.